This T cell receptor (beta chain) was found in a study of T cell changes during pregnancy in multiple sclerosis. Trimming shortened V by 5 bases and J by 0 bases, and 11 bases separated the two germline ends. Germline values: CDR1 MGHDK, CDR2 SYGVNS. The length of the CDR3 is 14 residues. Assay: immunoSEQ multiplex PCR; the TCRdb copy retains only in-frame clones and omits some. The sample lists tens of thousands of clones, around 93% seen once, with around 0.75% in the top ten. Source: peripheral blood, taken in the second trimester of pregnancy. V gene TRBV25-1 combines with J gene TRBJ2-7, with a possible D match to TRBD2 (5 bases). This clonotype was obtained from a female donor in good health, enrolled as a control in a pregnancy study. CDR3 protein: CASSWSGSSYEQYF. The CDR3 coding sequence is TGTGCCAGCAGTTGGTCGGGGAGCTCCTACGAGCAGTACTTC.